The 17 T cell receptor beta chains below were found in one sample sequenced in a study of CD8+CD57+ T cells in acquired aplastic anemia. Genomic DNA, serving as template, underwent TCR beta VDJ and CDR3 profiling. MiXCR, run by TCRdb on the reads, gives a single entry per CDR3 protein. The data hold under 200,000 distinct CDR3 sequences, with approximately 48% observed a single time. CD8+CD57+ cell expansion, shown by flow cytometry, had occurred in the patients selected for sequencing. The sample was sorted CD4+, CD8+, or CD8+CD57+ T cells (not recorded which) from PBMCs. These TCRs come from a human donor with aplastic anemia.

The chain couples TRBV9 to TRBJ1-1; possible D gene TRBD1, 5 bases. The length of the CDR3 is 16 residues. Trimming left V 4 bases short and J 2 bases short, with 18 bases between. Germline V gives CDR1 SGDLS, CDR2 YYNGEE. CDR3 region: CASSSRTGSSNTEAFF. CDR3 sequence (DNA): TGTGCCAGCAGCTCCCGCACAGGTTCAAGCAACACTGAAGCTTTCTTT.

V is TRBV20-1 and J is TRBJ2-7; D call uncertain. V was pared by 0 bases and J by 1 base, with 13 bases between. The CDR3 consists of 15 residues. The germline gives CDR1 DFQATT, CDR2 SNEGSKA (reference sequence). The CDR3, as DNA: TGCAGTGCTAGAGATTGGCAACGAAGTTCCTACGAGCAGTACTTC. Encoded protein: CSARDWQRSSYEQYF.

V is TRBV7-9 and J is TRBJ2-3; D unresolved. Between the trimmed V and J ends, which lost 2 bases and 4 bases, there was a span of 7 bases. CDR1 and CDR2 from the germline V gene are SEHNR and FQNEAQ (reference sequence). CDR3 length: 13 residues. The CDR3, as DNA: TGTGCCAGCAGCTTACTTGGCGCAGATACGCAGTATTTT. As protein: CASSLLGADTQYF.

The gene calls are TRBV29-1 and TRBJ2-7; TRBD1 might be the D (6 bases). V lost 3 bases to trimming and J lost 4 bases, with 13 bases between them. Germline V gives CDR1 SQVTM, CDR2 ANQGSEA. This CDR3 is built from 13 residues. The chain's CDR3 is CSVEDSGGYEQYF. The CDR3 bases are TGCAGCGTTGAGGACAGTGGAGGTTACGAGCAGTACTTC.

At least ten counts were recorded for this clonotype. CDR3 sequence: CAITSEPEATEAFF. The CDR3 bases are TGTGCCATCACCTCTGAGCCAGAGGCCACTGAAGCTTTCTTT. The chain employs TRBV10-3 and TRBJ1-1; D gene unclear. The CDR3 spans 14 residues. Germline assignment: CDR1 ENHRY and CDR2 SYGVKD. Trimming removed 7 bases from V and 4 bases from J, with 16 bases in between.

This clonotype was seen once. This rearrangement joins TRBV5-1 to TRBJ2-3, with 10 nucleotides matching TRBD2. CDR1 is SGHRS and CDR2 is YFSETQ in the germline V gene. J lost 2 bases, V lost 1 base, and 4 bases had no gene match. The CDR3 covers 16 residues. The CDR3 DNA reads TGCGCCAGCAGCTTGAGGCTAGCGGGGGCCACAGATACGCAGTATTTT. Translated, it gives CASSLRLAGATDTQYF.

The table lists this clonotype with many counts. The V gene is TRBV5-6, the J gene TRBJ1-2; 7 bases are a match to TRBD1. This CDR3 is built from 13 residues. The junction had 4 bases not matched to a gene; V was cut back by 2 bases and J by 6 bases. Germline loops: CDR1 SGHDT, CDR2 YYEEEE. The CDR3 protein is CASSFGQADGYTF. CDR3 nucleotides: TGTGCCAGCAGCTTCGGACAGGCAGATGGCTACACCTTC.

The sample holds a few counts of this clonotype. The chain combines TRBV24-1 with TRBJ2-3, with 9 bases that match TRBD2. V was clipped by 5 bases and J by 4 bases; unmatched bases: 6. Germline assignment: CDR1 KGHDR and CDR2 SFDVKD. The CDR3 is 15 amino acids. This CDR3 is CATSAAGGPSDTQYF. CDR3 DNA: TGTGCCACCAGTGCCGCGGGAGGGCCGTCAGATACGCAGTATTTT.

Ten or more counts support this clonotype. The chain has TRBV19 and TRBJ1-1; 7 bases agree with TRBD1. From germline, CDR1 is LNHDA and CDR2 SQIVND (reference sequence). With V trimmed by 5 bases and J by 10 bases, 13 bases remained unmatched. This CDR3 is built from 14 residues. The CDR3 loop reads CASSLRTGQNRAFF. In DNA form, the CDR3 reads TGTGCCAGTAGTCTACGGACGGGACAGAATCGAGCTTTCTTT.

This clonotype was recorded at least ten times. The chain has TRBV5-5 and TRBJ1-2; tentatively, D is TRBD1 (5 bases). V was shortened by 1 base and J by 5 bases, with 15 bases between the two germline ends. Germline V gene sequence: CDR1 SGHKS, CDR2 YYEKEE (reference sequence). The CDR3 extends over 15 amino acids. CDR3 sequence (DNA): TGTGCCAGCAGCTTGTCCCATCCGGGACTGTATGGCTACACCTTC. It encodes CASSLSHPGLYGYTF.

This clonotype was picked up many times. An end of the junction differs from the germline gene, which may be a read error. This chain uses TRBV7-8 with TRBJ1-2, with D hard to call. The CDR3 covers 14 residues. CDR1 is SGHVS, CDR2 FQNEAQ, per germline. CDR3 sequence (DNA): TGTGCCAACAGCGAACAAACGGGCGATGGTGGCTACACCTTC. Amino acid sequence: CANSEQTGDGGYTF.

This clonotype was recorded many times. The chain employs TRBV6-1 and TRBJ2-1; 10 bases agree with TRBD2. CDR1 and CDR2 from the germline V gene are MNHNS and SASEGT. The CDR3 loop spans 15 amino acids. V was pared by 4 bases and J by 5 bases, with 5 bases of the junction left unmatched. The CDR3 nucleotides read TGTGCCAGCAGTGCCAGCGGGGGGGTGAACAATGAGCAGTTCTTC. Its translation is CASSASGGVNNEQFF.

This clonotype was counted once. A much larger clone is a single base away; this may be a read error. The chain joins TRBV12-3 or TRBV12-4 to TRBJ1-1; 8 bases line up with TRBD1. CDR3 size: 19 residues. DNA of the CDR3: TGTGTCAGCAGTCTACGCGGACAGGGTTTGGCAGTCGTAAAGTTCGAAGCTTTCTTT. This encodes CVSSLRGQGLAVVKFEAFF.

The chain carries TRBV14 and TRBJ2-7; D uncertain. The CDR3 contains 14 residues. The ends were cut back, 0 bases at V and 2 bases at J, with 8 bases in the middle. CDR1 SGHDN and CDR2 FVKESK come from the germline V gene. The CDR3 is CASSQDWNTYEQYF. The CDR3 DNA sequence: TGTGCCAGCAGCCAAGATTGGAATACCTACGAGCAGTACTTC.

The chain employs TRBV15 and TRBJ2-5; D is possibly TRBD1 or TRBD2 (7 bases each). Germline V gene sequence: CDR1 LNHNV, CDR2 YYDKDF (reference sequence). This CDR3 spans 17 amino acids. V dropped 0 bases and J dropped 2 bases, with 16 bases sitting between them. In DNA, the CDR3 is TGTGCCACCAGCAGAGATGGCGCAGGGGGGGGTCAAGAGACCCAGTACTTC. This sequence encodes CATSRDGAGGGQETQYF. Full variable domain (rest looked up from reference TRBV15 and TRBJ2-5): DAMVIQNPRYQVTQFGKPVTLSCSQTLNHNVMYWYQQKSSQAPKLLFHYYDKDFNNEADTPDNFQSRRPNTSFCFLDIRSPGLGDTAMYLCATSRDGAGGGQETQYFGPGTRLLVL.

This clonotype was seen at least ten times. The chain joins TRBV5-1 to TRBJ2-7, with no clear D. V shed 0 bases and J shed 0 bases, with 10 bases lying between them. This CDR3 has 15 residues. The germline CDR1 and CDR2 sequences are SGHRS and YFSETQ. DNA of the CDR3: TGCGCCAGCAGCTTGGAGGCAGTGGACTCCTACGAGCAGTACTTC. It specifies CASSLEAVDSYEQYF.

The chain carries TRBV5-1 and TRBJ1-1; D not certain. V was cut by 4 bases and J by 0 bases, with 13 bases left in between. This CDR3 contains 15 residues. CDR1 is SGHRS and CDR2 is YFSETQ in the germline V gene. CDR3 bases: TGCGCCAGCAGCCCGCGGGTAGGGATGAACACTGAAGCTTTCTTT. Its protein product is CASSPRVGMNTEAFF.